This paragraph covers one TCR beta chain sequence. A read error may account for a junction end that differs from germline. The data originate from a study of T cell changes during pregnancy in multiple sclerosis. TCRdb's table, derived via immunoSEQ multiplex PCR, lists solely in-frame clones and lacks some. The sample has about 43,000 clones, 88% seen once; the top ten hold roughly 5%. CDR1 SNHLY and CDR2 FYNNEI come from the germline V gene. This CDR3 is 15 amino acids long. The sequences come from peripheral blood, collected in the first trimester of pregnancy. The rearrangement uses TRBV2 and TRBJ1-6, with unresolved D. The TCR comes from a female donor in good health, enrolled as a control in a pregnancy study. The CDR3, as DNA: TGTGCCAGTAGTGAAGACCAGGCTTATAATTCACCCCTCCACTTT. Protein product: CASSEDQAYNSPLHF.